This TCR beta chain was retrieved from a study of graft-versus-host responses after intestinal transplantation. In the study overall: The transplants performed in recipients were multivisceral, liver-intestinal, or isolated intestinal.

CDR1 SNHLY and CDR2 FYNNEI come from the germline V gene. The length of the CDR3 is 14 residues. The V segment lost 4 bases and the J segment 5 bases; nucleotides outside the gene matches: 7. Findings and limits, study-wide: Maximum circulating GvH clone levels tracked with early post-transplant HvG decreases.

Assay: immunoSEQ multiplex PCR; the TCRdb copy retains only in-frame clones and omits some. Of fewer than 120,000 clones in the sample, 85% to 95% were seen once. Worth noting for this clone: What it binds is unknown.

The material was unstimulated CD8+ T cells sorted from spleen or lymph node cells, obtained before intestinal transplant. The origin of this receptor is a human donor who received an intestinal transplant. The J gene is TRBJ2-7, the V gene TRBV2, with TRBD2 matching 8 bases. CDR3 amino acids: CASSVAGSGDEQYF. In DNA form, the CDR3 reads TGTGCCAGCAGTGTAGCAGGTAGCGGGGACGAGCAGTACTTC.